This TCR beta chain was recorded in a study of blood T cell repertoires in COVID-19 (dated by TCRdb to the early 2020s). As for the study more broadly: Collaborator samples came from the United States, Italy and Spain and covered acute and convalescent phases of COVID-19. The material from the prospective study consisted of cDNA or gDNA derived from T cells, B-cell-depleted T cells, or PBMCs. Subjects who had been exposed to COVID-19, were actively infected with it, or had recovered from it provided the deeply sampled blood TCRbeta repertoires that made up the dataset. A freely available public database, intended as a resource for researchers studying the immune response to SARS-CoV-2, is where the repertoires were released. The samples were drawn from the first 160 participants of the ongoing ImmuneRACE study and from under 1,500 subjects provided by 6 global collaborators. A de-identified subject ID, COVID-19 status, age in years and sex were almost always included in the sample metadata. Where available, HLA class I and class II types were taken from metadata supplied by the sample provider and were not determined by assay-based typing.

The CDR3 spans 17 residues, from the cysteine through the phenylalanine. The sequence is cut down to CDR3 DNA, 51 bases in frame from base 1. Based on the germline V gene (reference sequence), the CDR1 and CDR2 sequences are LNHNV and YYDKDF. V was cut back by 1 base and J by 0 bases, leaving a gap of 13 bases between them. To note about this clone: Its recognized antigen is unknown. It has no much larger one-base neighbor in the sample; base qualities were not kept.

TCRbeta CDR3 regions were amplified from genomic DNA by means of the immunoSEQ Assay, a bias-controlled multiplex PCR. Regarding the original processing steps: Within the assay, amplification of reference gene primers was used to estimate how many nucleated cells each sample contained. Sequence reads were collapsed and filtered to measure the absolute abundance of every unique TCRbeta CDR3 rearrangement. For each sample, productive Simpson clonality was calculated as the square root of Simpson's diversity index across productive rearrangements. Here the immuneACCESS table is served through TCRdb, limited to in-frame sequences with V and J called. Missing clones are a known gap in these copies; in checked studies unresolved V genes cover under half, and the rest lacks a known reason. V and J calls and clone size are given by that table; D and trimming were obtained from the DNA. The sample yields some 100,000 clones; 90% to 95% were counted once. The ten top clones hold 2.1% of the sample.

What the research found in general, with its limitations: The quantity of clinical and demographic metadata differed by source and by participant and was supplied without curation.

The collaborating institutions used their own protocols to collect whole blood in K2EDTA tubes. For TCRbeta analysis, collaborator samples were shipped as frozen whole blood, as isolated PBMCs, or as DNA extracted from either sample type. The receptor's source is a man aged 45 to 65 with active COVID-19. Sequenced sample: peripheral blood. This chain is built from TRBV15 and TRBJ1-5, with TRBD1 perhaps the D gene, on 6 matching bases. The CDR3 corresponds to CATSRAYGQYSNQPQHF. The sequenced DNA is TGTGCCACCAGCAGAGCCTATGGACAGTATAGCAATCAGCCCCAGCATTTT.